This T cell receptor (beta chain) stems from a study of PD-1 blockade in classical Hodgkin lymphoma (dated by TCRdb to the early 2020s). For the wider study: Nivolumab dosing was 3 mg/kg intravenously every 2 weeks, continuing until either disease progression or unacceptable toxicity. The study used TCR beta sequencing and CyTOF to define a peripheral blood immune signature of response to PD-1 blockade in classical Hodgkin lymphoma. The research as a whole found: A significant rise by C4D1 was seen in CD4+ but not CD8+ TCR diversity (p=0.0027 vs p=0.16), with the rise being most apparent in complete responders (p=0.02). The study was limited to a single clinical trial cohort, and causes of repertoire differences, possibly disease activity or prior therapy, remained undefined. Lower diversity was observed in patients in whom nivolumab was started less than 1 year after ASCT, and these patients were excluded from later analyses so that confounding by immune reconstitution would be avoided. Baseline TCR diversity was reported as lower in newly diagnosed patients than in healthy donors, and lower still in relapsed/refractory patients. Trial patients with a complete response had baseline diversity similar to that of newly diagnosed patients, while partial responders and progressors had significantly lower diversity.

At the junction V is shortened by 0 bases and J by 0 bases, with 7 bases in between. There are 16 amino acids in the CDR3, from cysteine to phenylalanine inclusive. Just the 48-base CDR3 DNA is kept, in frame starting at base 1. CDR1 and CDR2 were assigned from the germline V gene as SGHRS and YFSETQ. The sample's time point label, decoded: cycle 2 day 1 (C2D1) of nivolumab. Relapse after autologous stem cell transplantation had occurred in all trial patients, and cohorts A, B and C were distinguished by prior brentuximab vedotin exposure. The trial cohort included more than 55 patients with relapsed/refractory classical Hodgkin lymphoma, and each patient had a best overall response of complete response, partial response or progressive disease. Single-agent nivolumab was administered to trial patients in the multi-cohort phase II CheckMate 205 trial. Best overall response was determined by an independent review committee according to the 2007 International Working Group response criteria. PBMCs from the trial were collected at three points: immediately before nivolumab initiation (C1D1), and during therapy at cycle 2 day 1 and cycle 4 day 1. Peripheral blood was collected in 8 mL Vacutainer Cell Preparation Tubes, from which PBMCs were isolated by centrifugation and then cryopreserved.

The Qiagen DNeasy kit was used to extract genomic DNA from unsorted PBMCs and from the negatively selected CD4+ and CD8+ fractions. TCR beta CDR3 regions were subjected to amplification by immunoSEQ multiplex PCR with primers that anneal to V and J segments. A synthetic immune receptor repertoire was used to minimize amplification bias, and remaining bias was computationally removed after sequencing. The authors processed their data as follows. Custom Python scripts were used to quantify repertoire diversity as the Shannon entropy index. The unsorted, CD4+ and CD8+ repertoires were each analyzed separately, with the exception of combined analyses, where CD4+ and CD8+ sequences were merged in silico. A clone counted as expanded when the clone's frequency after treatment rose at least 2-fold relative to C1D1, and clones undetected at baseline were given a pseudocount of 0.5. Clones with 0 or 1 copy at C1D1 were classified as singleton clones, and clones with 2 or more copies were classified as non-singleton clones. Clones expanded in unsorted samples were labelled as CD4+, CD8+ or unknown by matching protein sequences in sorted samples from the same patient. Diversity changes from C1D1 to C4D1 were tested in paired samples using Wilcoxon tests. TCRdb's version of the immuneACCESS table is confined to in-frame rearrangements and falls short of the full clone set. An unresolved V gene accounts for under half of the shortfall where checked; the remainder is of unknown origin. That table gives V, J and clone size, and the DNA gave D and trimming. The sample yields 95,000 to 100,000 clones; roughly 91% were counted once. The ten largest clones represent under 8% of the sample.

About this clone: Its target antigen remains unknown. No base qualities exist here, and no much larger clone lies one base off it.

The rearrangement joined TRBV5-1 to TRBJ2-6; the D gene is unclear. This sample comprised peripheral blood mononuclear cells (PBMCs), obtained before the second cycle of nivolumab. This clonotype was sampled from a human donor with classical Hodgkin lymphoma. Here is the DNA: TGCGCCAGCAGCTTGGTAATTGGCTCTGGGGCCAACGTCCTGACTTTC. Its translation reads: CASSLVIGSGANVLTF.